Listed here are 14 T cell receptor beta chains from one sample, sequenced in a study of T cell changes during pregnancy in multiple sclerosis. Profiling relied on immunoSEQ multiplex PCR, and the TCRdb table lists in-frame clones only, not all of them. The sample carries 55,000 to 70,000 clones, approximately 90% recorded once. The sample consisted of peripheral blood, taken in the second trimester of pregnancy. These receptors came from a female donor in good health, enrolled as a control in a pregnancy study.

This clone was counted a few times. This clone may be a read error of a much larger clone one base away. The chain joins TRBV4-3 to TRBJ2-1; 9 bases are a match to TRBD2. Germline CDR1 is LGHNA and CDR2 is YSLEER. The CDR3 covers 16 residues. Losses at the gene ends were 0 bases for V and 0 bases for J; bases not matched to a gene: 0. The CDR3 region has the DNA TGCGCCAGCAGCCAAGATAGCGGGGGCTCCTACAATGAGCAGTTCTTC. Translated, it gives CASSQDSGGSYNEQFF.

The chain combines TRBV10-1 with TRBJ2-1, with no clear D. V was pared by 3 bases and J by 4 bases, with 4 bases between. The CDR3 is 12 amino acids. Germline assignment: CDR1 WNHNN and CDR2 SYGVQD (reference sequence). CDR3 DNA: TGCGCCAGCAGTGAACAGTACAATGAGCAGTTCTTC. Encoded protein: CASSEQYNEQFF.

The chain links TRBV29-1 to TRBJ2-2; 8 nucleotides agree with TRBD2. Trimming removed 4 bases from V and 3 bases from J; junction bases left unmatched: 7. Germline V gene sequence: CDR1 SQVTM, CDR2 ANQGSEA. CDR3 length equals 15 residues. The CDR3: CSVVSSGRDTGELFF. DNA for the CDR3: TGCAGCGTTGTTTCCAGCGGGAGAGACACCGGGGAGCTGTTTTTT.

The chain carries TRBV6-5 and TRBJ2-5; D gene ambiguous. The J call could be wrong; TRBJ2-7 is a better fit for the DNA end. The CDR3 totals 14 residues. Germline V lookup: CDR1 MNHEY, CDR2 SVGAGI. The CDR3 loop reads CASSSDEISYEQYF. The CDR3 DNA reads as TGTGCCAGCAGTTCCGATGAAATCTCCTACGAGCAGTACTTC.

The table lists this clone with a count of one. The chain couples TRBV6-1 to TRBJ2-7; 9 positions agree with TRBD1. Germline V gives CDR1 MNHNS, CDR2 SASEGT. This CDR3 contains 13 residues. The ends lost 4 bases at V and 7 bases at J; junction bases unmatched: 5. The chain's CDR3 is CASSGYRGPEQYF. In DNA form, the CDR3 reads TGTGCCAGCAGTGGATACAGGGGGCCTGAGCAGTACTTC.

The chain joins TRBV30 to TRBJ1-5; 8 positions agree with TRBD1. Trimming cost V 0 bases and J 0 bases; bases outside gene matches: 10. Germline V CDR1 and CDR2: GTSNPN, SVGIG (reference sequence). The CDR3 loop spans 18 amino acids. CDR3 nucleotides: TGTGCCTGGAGTGTAAGGGGGACAGGCATTTATAGCAATCAGCCCCAGCATTTT. Translated: CAWSVRGTGIYSNQPQHF.

The rearrangement uses TRBV4-2 and TRBJ1-4, with 9 bases that match TRBD1. CDR3 length: 17 residues. The V and J ends lost 0 bases and 6 bases, in that order; junction bases with no gene match: 8. Germline CDR1 LGHNA, CDR2 YNFKEQ. The CDR3 is CASSQDEQGARYEKLFF. The CDR3 region has the DNA TGTGCCAGCAGCCAAGATGAACAGGGGGCGAGGTATGAAAAACTGTTTTTT.

The chain combines TRBV27 with TRBJ2-7; 9 nucleotides match TRBD1. V lost 4 bases and J lost 4; bases outside the gene matches: 2. This CDR3 contains 13 residues. In germline, CDR1 is MNHEY, CDR2 SMNVEV (reference sequence). The CDR3 nucleotides read TGTGCCAGCAGTTGGGGACAGGGATACGAGCAGTACTTC. Translating gives CASSWGQGYEQYF.

This clone was detected many times. The chain carries TRBV6-5 and TRBJ2-7, with 9 bases fitting TRBD1. The J segment lost 4 bases and the V segment lost 2 bases, leaving 3 bases of the junction unmatched. The CDR3 covers 14 residues. Germline lookup yields CDR1 MNHEY and CDR2 SVGAGI. The CDR3 reads CASSYEQGAYEQYF. Here the CDR3 DNA reads TGTGCCAGCAGTTACGAACAGGGGGCTTACGAGCAGTACTTC.

V and J are TRBV2 and TRBJ2-5; the match to TRBD2 covers 9 bases. The CDR3 is 16 residues long. V lost 1 base and J lost 4; bases outside the gene matches: 7. Per germline, CDR1 SNHLY and CDR2 FYNNEI. This CDR3 is CASSEEARGGLETQYF. The CDR3 DNA reads as TGTGCCAGCAGTGAAGAGGCGCGGGGGGGCCTAGAGACCCAGTACTTC. The full variable domain, in which reference TRBV2 and TRBJ2-5 provide the parts outside the CDR3, is EPEVTQTPSHQVTQMGQEVILRCVPISNHLYFYWYRQILGQKVEFLVSFYNNEISEKSEIFDDQFSVERPDGSNFTLKIRSTKLEDSAMYFCASSEEARGGLETQYFGPGTRLLVL.

The rearrangement links TRBV19 to TRBJ2-2; TRBD2 aligns across 12 bases. Unmatched junction bases numbered 1, after V lost 6 bases and J lost 5 bases. This CDR3 has 14 residues. CDR1 LNHDA and CDR2 SQIVND come from the germline V gene (reference sequence). CDR3 sequence reads: CASRGLAGTGELFF. In DNA, the CDR3 is TGTGCCAGTAGAGGACTAGCGGGGACCGGGGAGCTGTTTTTT.

In its sample, this clone was seen once. The CDR3 spells CASSLPGLAGTLSTDTQYF. For the CDR3, the DNA is TGTGCCAGCAGCTTACCGGGACTAGCGGGGACACTTAGCACAGATACGCAGTATTTT. V is TRBV7-2 and J is TRBJ2-3, with 13 positions matching TRBD2. Trimming took 2 bases from V and 0 from J; bases not matched to a gene: 8. CDR1 and CDR2 (germline): SGHTA, FQGNSA. This CDR3 has 19 amino acids.

This chain joins TRBV4-1 and TRBJ2-1, with a possible D match to TRBD2 (6 bases). Germline V CDR1 and CDR2: MGHRA, YSYEKL. CDR3 length equals 17 residues. With 3 bases removed from V and 1 base from J, the gap between germline ends came to 16 bases. CDR3 DNA sequence: TGCGCCAGCAGCCAGACGACCGCGGGAACTTCCTACAATGAGCAGTTCTTC. This translates into CASSQTTAGTSYNEQFF.

This clone was counted a single time. The CDR3 region is CATLEGGRTGELFF. In DNA, the CDR3 is TGTGCCACCCTCGAGGGGGGGAGGACCGGGGAGCTGTTTTTT. The chain has TRBV5-4 and TRBJ2-2, with D possibly TRBD2 on 7 matching bases. CDR1 and CDR2 (germline): SGHNT, YYREEE (reference sequence). Deletions cut 9 bases from V and 5 bases from J, with 17 bases between. CDR3 length: 14 residues.